These 21 T cell receptor beta chains were all obtained from the same sample, sequenced in a study of blood T cell repertoires in COVID-19. Profiling relied on immunoSEQ multiplex PCR, and the TCRdb table lists in-frame clones only, not all of them. The table records a few hundred thousand clones, approximately 81% of them present only once. The sample consisted of peripheral blood. Source of these receptors: a woman aged 80 or over with acute or convalescent COVID-19.

This sequence joins TRBV5-4 and TRBJ2-7, with TRBD2 matching 11 bases. Germline V gene data show CDR1 as SGHNT and CDR2 as YYREEE (reference sequence). The V gene end was trimmed by 1 base and the J gene end by 3 bases; junction bases not matched to a gene: 6. CDR3 size: 16 residues. The CDR3 nucleotides are TGTGCCAGCAGCTTGTTGCTAGCGGGAGGCGGCTACGAGCAGTACTTC. Protein product: CASSLLLAGGGYEQYF.

This chain connects TRBV9 to TRBJ1-2, with TRBD1 as a possible D gene (6 bases). Per germline, CDR1 SGDLS and CDR2 YYNGEE. Trimming removed 0 bases at V and 3 bases at J, with 12 bases between. The length of the CDR3 is 15 residues. CDR3 nucleotides: TGTGCCAGCAGCGTAGCTGCAGGGGCGCACTATGGCTACACCTTC. Its protein product is CASSVAAGAHYGYTF.

The chain uses TRBV9 and TRBJ2-1; TRBD1 aligns across 7 bases. The junction had 4 bases not matched to a gene; V was cut back by 3 bases and J by 1 base. The CDR3 runs 15 residues. Germline CDR1 is SGDLS and CDR2 is YYNGEE. In nucleotides, the CDR3 is TGTGCCAGCAGCGCAGGACAGGTTTCCTACAATGAGCAGTTCTTC. Its protein product is CASSAGQVSYNEQFF.

The chain is built from TRBV2 and TRBJ2-5, with 8 positions matching TRBD2. Germline CDR1 reads SNHLY; CDR2 reads FYNNEI. After removal of 1 base from V and 2 bases from J, the junction contained 0 bases not matched to a gene. This CDR3 has 14 amino acids. The CDR3: CASSEERGQETQYF. CDR3 sequence (DNA): TGTGCCAGCAGTGAAGAGCGGGGGCAAGAGACCCAGTACTTC.

This clone was seen once. This chain links TRBV15 with TRBJ2-5; D is possibly TRBD1 (6 bases). V was pared by 1 base and J by 0 bases, with 9 bases between. Germline V lookup: CDR1 LNHNV, CDR2 YYDKDF (reference sequence). The CDR3 consists of 15 residues. The CDR3 region has the DNA TGTGCCACCAGCAGAGGACAGGCCGACCAAGAGACCCAGTACTTC. Residues: CATSRGQADQETQYF.

The table lists this clone with a few counts. V is TRBV27 and J is TRBJ1-5; D perhaps matches TRBD1 (5 bases). Trimming pared 0 bases from V and 5 bases from J, leaving 11 bases between. The germline V gene has CDR1 MNHEY and CDR2 SMNVEV (reference sequence). The CDR3 covers 15 residues. This chain's CDR3 is CASSLSTRRDQPQHF. The CDR3 DNA follows: TGTGCCAGCAGTTTATCCACCCGCAGGGATCAGCCCCAGCATTTT.

This rearrangement joins TRBV2 to TRBJ1-6; the match to TRBD1 covers 8 bases. After removal of 0 bases from V and 10 bases from J, the junction contained 5 bases not matched to a gene. The CDR3 spans 15 residues. From germline, CDR1 is SNHLY and CDR2 FYNNEI. CDR3 sequence (DNA): TGTGCCAGCAGTGAAGCGCGGACAGGGAAATCACCCCTCCACTTT. This sequence encodes CASSEARTGKSPLHF.

This clone was counted a few times. The V gene is TRBV19, the J gene TRBJ1-1; TRBD1 might be the D (5 bases). Germline CDR1 and CDR2: LNHDA and SQIVND (reference sequence). CDR3 length equals 14 residues. V was clipped by 6 bases and J by 4 bases, with 15 bases between them. As DNA, the CDR3 is TGTGCCAGTAGGACTCAGGACAAGGCCACTGAAGCTTTCTTT. Encoded protein: CASRTQDKATEAFF.

The chain carries TRBV29-1 and TRBJ1-1, with D possibly matching TRBD1 (5 bases). With 0 bases removed from V and 5 bases from J, the gap between germline ends came to 10 bases. There are 13 residues in the CDR3. Germline V gives CDR1 SQVTM, CDR2 ANQGSEA. CDR3: CSVEETVGTEAFF. The DNA of the CDR3 is TGCAGCGTTGAAGAGACAGTGGGAACTGAAGCTTTCTTT.

This clone showed up just a few times. This rearrangement joins TRBV11-2 to TRBJ1-2; D gene uncertain. The V gene's germline CDR1 is SGHAT and CDR2 FQNNGV. This CDR3 has 13 amino acids. V shed 0 bases and J shed 4 bases, with 6 bases lying between them. The CDR3 loop is CASSLERSYGYTF. The CDR3, as DNA: TGTGCCAGCAGCTTAGAACGGTCCTATGGCTACACCTTC.

The rearrangement uses TRBV21-1 and TRBJ2-2; TRBD2 is the table's D call, not checked against the DNA. TRBV21-1 is noted as a pseudogene. CDR3 length: 15 residues. The CDR3 loop reads CASSGGDLGTGELFF. In nucleotides, the CDR3 is TGTGCCAGCAGCGGCGGGGACCTAGGCACCGGGGAGCTGTTTTTT.

The J gene is TRBJ2-3, the V gene TRBV27; D may be TRBD2 (5 bases). Trimming cost V 5 bases and J 6 bases, with 12 bases left between them. Germline CDR1 and CDR2: MNHEY and SMNVEV (reference sequence). The CDR3 covers 13 residues. The CDR3 loop is CASSQRSSDTQYF. Here the CDR3 DNA reads TGTGCCAGCAGTCAAAGGTCTAGCGATACGCAGTATTTT.

This clone was counted between two and nine times. The chain carries TRBV7-9 and TRBJ1-1, with 8 bases identical to TRBD1. Trimming removed 2 bases from V and 5 bases from J; junction bases left unmatched: 1. The CDR3 has 13 residues. Germline CDR1 SEHNR, CDR2 FQNEAQ (reference sequence). CDR3 bases: TGTGCCAGCAGCTTAAGGACAGGGACTGAAGCTTTCTTT. Translated, it gives CASSLRTGTEAFF.

V and J are TRBV30 and TRBJ1-1, with no clear D. Germline V lookup: CDR1 GTSNPN, CDR2 SVGIG (reference sequence). With 0 bases removed from V and 1 base from J, the gap between germline ends came to 6 bases. This CDR3 comprises 13 residues. This CDR3 is CAWSVNRNTEAFF. The CDR3 region has the DNA TGTGCCTGGAGTGTAAACAGGAACACTGAAGCTTTCTTT.

The CDR3 spells CASSLGQGNTEAFF. The DNA for the CDR3 is TGTGCCAGCAGCCTTGGACAGGGGAATACTGAAGCTTTCTTT. This rearrangement joins TRBV6-5 to TRBJ1-1; TRBD1 matches at 9 bases. There are 14 residues in the CDR3. V lost 6 bases to trimming and J lost 5 bases; unmatched junction nucleotides: 7. Germline V gives CDR1 MNHEY, CDR2 SVGAGI.

The chain recombines TRBV29-1 with TRBJ2-1; D unclear. Trimming removed 1 base at V and 0 bases at J, with 7 bases between. The CDR3 contains 14 residues. From germline, CDR1 is SQVTM and CDR2 ANQGSEA. The CDR3 region is CSVEGAVSYNEQFF. CDR3 DNA sequence: TGCAGCGTTGAAGGGGCCGTCTCCTACAATGAGCAGTTCTTC.

This chain uses TRBV10-3 with TRBJ2-2, with D possibly being TRBD1 (6 bases). Germline V gives CDR1 ENHRY, CDR2 SYGVKD. CDR3 length equals 18 residues. The ends were cut back, 0 bases at V and 2 bases at J, with 16 bases in the middle. CDR3 coding DNA: TGTGCCATCAGTGAGTCGGCCCCCGGGACACAAAACACCGGGGAGCTGTTTTTT. Protein: CAISESAPGTQNTGELFF.

V gene TRBV9 combines with J gene TRBJ1-2; no reliable D call. Trimming shortened V by 4 bases and J by 6 bases, and 22 bases separated the two germline ends. The CDR3 runs to 16 residues. Germline V gene sequence: CDR1 SGDLS, CDR2 YYNGEE. CDR3 in amino acids: CASSRTLEGLVNGYTF. The CDR3 DNA sequence: TGTGCCAGCAGCAGGACCCTAGAGGGATTAGTAAATGGCTACACCTTC.

This clone was found once. This sequence joins TRBV4-2 and TRBJ1-4; 10 bases map to TRBD1. Per the germline V gene, CDR1 is LGHNA and CDR2 is YNFKEQ. V trimming: 0 bases; J trimming: 8 bases; junction bases outside the gene matches: 6. This CDR3 has 16 residues. CDR3 sequence reads: CASSQDPTGGSEKLFF. The CDR3, as DNA: TGTGCCAGCAGCCAAGACCCGACAGGGGGCAGCGAAAAACTGTTTTTT.

The chain employs TRBV30 and TRBJ1-1; D is undetermined. The CDR3 has 14 amino acids. V was cut by 0 bases and J by 5 bases, with 13 bases left in between. Germline loops: CDR1 GTSNPN, CDR2 SVGIG (reference sequence). In DNA form, the CDR3 reads TGTGCCTGGAGTGTTTGGGGAGTGTGGACTGAAGCTTTCTTT. It encodes CAWSVWGVWTEAFF.

The chain links TRBV20-1 to TRBJ2-5; no firm D call. The germline gives CDR1 DFQATT, CDR2 SNEGSKA (reference sequence). Trimming took 8 bases from V and 5 from J, leaving 12 bases between them. This CDR3 contains 11 residues. The CDR3 DNA sequence: TGCAGTTCGATGACACACGAGACCCAGTACTTC. Translating it yields CSSMTHETQYF.